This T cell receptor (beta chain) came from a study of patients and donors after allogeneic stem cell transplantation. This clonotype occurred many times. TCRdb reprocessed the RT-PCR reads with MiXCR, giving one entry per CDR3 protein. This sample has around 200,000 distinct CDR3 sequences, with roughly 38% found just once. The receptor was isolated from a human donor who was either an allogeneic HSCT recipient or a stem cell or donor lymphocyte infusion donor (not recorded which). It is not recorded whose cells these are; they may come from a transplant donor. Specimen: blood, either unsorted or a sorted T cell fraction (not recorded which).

CDR3 nucleotides: TGTGCCAGCAGCAAAGGACTAGCGGGGGCCTACGAGCAGTACTTC. Its protein product is CASSKGLAGAYEQYF. J is TRBJ2-7 and V is TRBV3-1; 13 positions agree with TRBD2. J gave up 2 bases and V 5 bases, and 3 bases lay outside the gene matches. Looked up from germline, CDR1 is LGHDT and CDR2 is YNNKEL (reference sequence). CDR3 size: 15 residues.